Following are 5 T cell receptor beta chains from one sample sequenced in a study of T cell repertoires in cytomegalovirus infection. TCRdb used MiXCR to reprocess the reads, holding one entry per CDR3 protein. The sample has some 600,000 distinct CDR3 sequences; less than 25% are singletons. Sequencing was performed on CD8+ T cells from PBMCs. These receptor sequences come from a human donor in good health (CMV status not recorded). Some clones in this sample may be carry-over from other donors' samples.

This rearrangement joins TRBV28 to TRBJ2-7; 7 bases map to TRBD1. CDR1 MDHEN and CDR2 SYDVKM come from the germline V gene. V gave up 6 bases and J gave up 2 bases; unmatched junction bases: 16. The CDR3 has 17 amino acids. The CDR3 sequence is CASSTPRGRGFPYEQYV. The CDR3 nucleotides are TGTGCCAGCAGCACCCCCCGGGGCAGGGGGTTCCCCTACGAGCAGTACGTC.

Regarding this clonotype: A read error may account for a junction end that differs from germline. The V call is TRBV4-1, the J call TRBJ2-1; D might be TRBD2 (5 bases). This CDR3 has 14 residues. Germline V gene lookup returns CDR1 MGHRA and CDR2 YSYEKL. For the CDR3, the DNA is TGCGCCAGCAGCCTACTAGGAGACTACAGTGAGCAGTTCTTC. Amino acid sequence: CASSLLGDYSEQFF.

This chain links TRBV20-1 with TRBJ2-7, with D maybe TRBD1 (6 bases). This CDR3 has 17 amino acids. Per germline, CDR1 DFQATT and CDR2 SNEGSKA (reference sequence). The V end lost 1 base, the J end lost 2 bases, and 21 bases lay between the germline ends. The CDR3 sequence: CSARGEVGTNPTYEQYV. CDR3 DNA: TGCAGTGCTAGAGGCGAGGTAGGGACAAACCCCACCTACGAGCAGTACGTC.

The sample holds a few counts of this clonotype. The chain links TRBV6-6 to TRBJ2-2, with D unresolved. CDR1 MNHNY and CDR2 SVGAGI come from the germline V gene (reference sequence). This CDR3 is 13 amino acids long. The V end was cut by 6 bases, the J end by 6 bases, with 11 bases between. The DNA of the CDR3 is TGTGCCAGCAGGCCCGATCGAGCCGGGGAGCTGTTTTTT. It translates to CASRPDRAGELFF.

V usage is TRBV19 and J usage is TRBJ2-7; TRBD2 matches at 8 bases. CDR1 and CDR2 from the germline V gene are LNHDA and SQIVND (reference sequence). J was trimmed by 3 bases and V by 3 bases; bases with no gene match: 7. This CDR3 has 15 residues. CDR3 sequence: CASSINSGEIYEQYF. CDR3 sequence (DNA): TGTGCCAGTAGTATTAATAGCGGGGAGATCTACGAGCAGTACTTC. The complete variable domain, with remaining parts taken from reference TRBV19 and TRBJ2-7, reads DGGITQSPKYLFRKEGQNVTLSCEQNLNHDAMYWYRQDPGQGLRLIYYSQIVNDFQKGDIAEGYSVSREKKESFPLTVTSAQKNPTAFYLCASSINSGEIYEQYFGPGTRLTVT.